This passage covers 30 T cell receptor beta chains from one sample sequenced in a study of shared clonotypes between healthy human individuals (dated by TCRdb to about 2020). The library was made by the immunoSEQ multiplex PCR assay. TCRdb mirrors the immuneACCESS table, restricted to in-frame sequences. Some clones are absent from its copies; in checked studies, under half trace to an unresolved V gene, and the reason for the others is unknown. The sample table contains 2 million to 2.5 million clones; only one count was recorded for around 90% of them. Of the sample, about 0.41% is held by the ten largest clones. Sequences were obtained from naive CD4+ T cells from PBMCs. The intended sense of this specimen's cell subset or site label: CD45RA+ positively selected. The receptors were gathered from a man aged 18 to 30 in good health. Some clones in this sample may be carry-over from other donors' samples.

V gene TRBV10-3 combines with J gene TRBJ2-3; 7 positions match TRBD2. Trimming took 4 bases from V and 2 from J; bases not matched to a gene: 3. Per germline, CDR1 ENHRY and CDR2 SYGVKD. The CDR3 spans 14 residues. In nucleotides, the CDR3 is TGTGCCATCAGTGCGGGAGGACACACAGATACGCAGTATTTT. Its protein product is CAISAGGHTDTQYF.

The genes are TRBV7-9 and TRBJ1-1; unclear D gene. The CDR3 is 15 amino acids. Between the trimmed V and J ends, which lost 0 bases and 4 bases, there was a span of 12 bases. CDR1 and CDR2 from the germline V gene are SEHNR and FQNEAQ (reference sequence). The CDR3 loop is CASSLAGPRSTEAFF. Written as DNA, the CDR3 is TGTGCCAGCAGCTTAGCAGGCCCGAGGAGCACTGAAGCTTTCTTT. The full variable domain, with the rest looked up from reference TRBV7-9 and TRBJ1-1, is DTGVSQNPRHKITKRGQNVTFRCDPISEHNRLYWYRQTLGQGPEFLTYFQNEAQLEKSRLLSDRFSAERPKGSFSTLEIQRTEQGDSAMYLCASSLAGPRSTEAFFGQGTRLTVV.

This rearrangement joins TRBV27 to TRBJ2-7; TRBD1 matches at 9 bases. CDR3 length: 15 amino acids. V lost 0 bases, J lost 4 bases, and 4 bases stayed unmatched. Germline V gene data show CDR1 as MNHEY and CDR2 as SMNVEV (reference sequence). CDR3 bases: TGTGCCAGCAGTTTATCGGGGACAGGGATGTACGAGCAGTACTTC. Translated, it gives CASSLSGTGMYEQYF.

The chain recombines TRBV7-2 with TRBJ2-3; no clear D gene. Trimming shortened V by 0 bases and J by 6 bases, and 10 bases separated the two germline ends. The CDR3 consists of 14 residues. The germline gives CDR1 SGHTA, CDR2 FQGNSA. CDR3 DNA sequence: TGTGCCAGCAGCTTAGCGTTGAACCTGGATACGCAGTATTTT. Its translation is CASSLALNLDTQYF.

The chain links TRBV6-6 to TRBJ2-1, with D possibly being TRBD1 or TRBD2 (5 bases each). Germline V gene data show CDR1 as MNHNY and CDR2 as SVGAGI (reference sequence). The CDR3 spans 16 residues. V was shortened by 6 bases and J by 5 bases, with 20 bases between the two germline ends. In nucleotides, the CDR3 is TGTGCCAGCAGACCAGGGTCACGGCGGGTTGACAATGAGCAGTTCTTC. Its protein product is CASRPGSRRVDNEQFF.

This clone was seen a single time. The rearrangement joins TRBV27 to TRBJ1-1; TRBD1 matches 7 bases. Unmatched junction bases numbered 9, after V lost 6 bases and J lost 5 bases. CDR3 length equals 14 residues. Germline lookup yields CDR1 MNHEY and CDR2 SMNVEV (reference sequence). The DNA for the CDR3 is TGTGCCAGCAGAAGGGAGGGGGCGCGAACTGAAGCTTTCTTT. Encoded protein: CASRREGARTEAFF.

This chain uses TRBV9 with TRBJ1-3; D ambiguous. In germline, CDR1 is SGDLS, CDR2 YYNGEE. Trimming shortened V by 4 bases and J by 0 bases, and 14 bases separated the two germline ends. The CDR3 is made up of 16 amino acids. The CDR3 coding sequence is TGTGCCAGCAGCCCCCCGGGCAGCTACTCTGGAAACACCATATATTTT. Protein: CASSPPGSYSGNTIYF.

The chain joins TRBV28 to TRBJ1-2; D is uncertain. Per the germline V gene, CDR1 is MDHEN and CDR2 is SYDVKM. This CDR3 spans 13 amino acids. V was pared by 2 bases and J by 8 bases, with 12 bases between. The CDR3: CASSLGGNSGYTF. In DNA form, the CDR3 reads TGTGCCAGCAGTTTAGGAGGGAACTCCGGCTACACCTTC.

The chain joins TRBV4-2 to TRBJ1-2; no reliable D call. Germline V gene sequence: CDR1 LGHNA, CDR2 YNFKEQ. Trimming stripped 8 bases from V and 2 bases from J, with 15 bases between. This CDR3 has 14 residues. DNA for the CDR3: TGTGCCAGCGGCTATCGGGCAGTAAACTATGGCTACACCTTC. Encoded protein: CASGYRAVNYGYTF.

The CDR3: CASSEGQGANTEAFF. In DNA form, the CDR3 reads TGTGCCAGCAGTGAGGGACAGGGGGCGAACACTGAAGCTTTCTTT. The genes are TRBV25-1 and TRBJ1-1; 12 positions match TRBD1. This CDR3 is 15 amino acids long. CDR1 is MGHDK and CDR2 is SYGVNS in the germline V gene. The V segment lost 3 bases and the J segment 1 base; nucleotides outside the gene matches: 0.

The sample holds one count of this clone. The chain recombines TRBV5-1 with TRBJ2-1; 7 bases map to TRBD2. Trimming took 3 bases from V and 9 from J; bases not matched to a gene: 15. Germline assignment: CDR1 SGHRS and CDR2 YFSETQ. The CDR3 sequence is 16 residues long. DNA for the CDR3: TGCGCCAGCAGCTGGGGTCGGGGACTAACTCCCGGTGAGCAGTTCTTC. It translates to CASSWGRGLTPGEQFF.

The V gene is TRBV7-7, the J gene TRBJ2-3; D is unresolved. With 8 bases removed from V and 6 bases from J, the gap between germline ends came to 9 bases. The CDR3 is 11 amino acids. Germline V gene sequence: CDR1 SSHAT, CDR2 FNYEAQ (reference sequence). CDR3 loop: CASGLGDTQYF. The CDR3 nucleotides read TGTGCCAGCGGGCTGGGGGATACGCAGTATTTT. The entire variable domain, with the rest obtained from reference TRBV7-7 and TRBJ2-3, is as follows: GAGVSQSPRYKVTKRGQDVTLRCDPISSHATLYWYQQALGQGPEFLTYFNYEAQPDKSGLPSDRFSAERPEGSISTLTIQRTEQRDSAMYRCASGLGDTQYFGPGTRLTVL.

The chain combines TRBV19 with TRBJ2-5; D could derive from TRBD1 or TRBD2 (5 bases each). The CDR3 spans 14 residues. Germline CDR1 is LNHDA and CDR2 is SQIVND (reference sequence). With 1 base removed from V and 1 base from J, the gap between germline ends came to 7 bases. The CDR3 spells CASSIGGFQETQYF. The CDR3 nucleotides are TGTGCCAGTAGTATAGGGGGGTTCCAAGAGACCCAGTACTTC.

The chain couples TRBV27 to TRBJ1-1; D ambiguous. Trimming took off 3 bases at V and 0 bases at J, with 8 bases between the two ends. CDR3 length equals 14 residues. Germline V lookup: CDR1 MNHEY, CDR2 SMNVEV (reference sequence). CDR3 sequence (DNA): TGTGCCAGCAGTTTGAAGGACGTGAACACTGAAGCTTTCTTT. It specifies CASSLKDVNTEAFF.

The J gene is TRBJ2-5, the V gene TRBV2, with D tentatively TRBD1 (6 bases). The length of the CDR3 is 15 residues. Germline-derived CDR1 and CDR2 are SNHLY and FYNNEI. The ends were cut back, 2 bases at V and 2 bases at J, with 12 bases in the middle. CDR3 protein: CASSERGFPQETQYF. For the CDR3, the DNA is TGTGCCAGCAGTGAAAGGGGGTTCCCACAAGAGACCCAGTACTTC.

V usage is TRBV7-8 and J usage is TRBJ2-5; no reliable D call. V was pared by 0 bases and J by 4 bases, with 12 bases between. The CDR3 extends over 15 amino acids. Germline CDR1 is SGHVS and CDR2 is FQNEAQ. This CDR3 reads CASSLARRVGETQYF. The CDR3 DNA reads TGTGCCAGCAGCTTAGCAAGAAGGGTCGGAGAGACCCAGTACTTC.

This chain links TRBV4-1 with TRBJ2-3; D may be TRBD2 (7 bases). This CDR3 spans 15 amino acids. CDR1 and CDR2 from the germline V gene are MGHRA and YSYEKL. V dropped 4 bases and J dropped 4 bases, with 15 bases sitting between them. The CDR3 sequence: CASSPGGRGADTQYF. The CDR3 nucleotides read TGCGCCAGCAGCCCCGGGGGGCGTGGGGCAGATACGCAGTATTTT.

The V and J genes are TRBV30 and TRBJ2-3; 9 bases fit TRBD1. Germline V gene sequence: CDR1 GTSNPN, CDR2 SVGIG (reference sequence). The CDR3 runs 15 residues. V dropped 4 bases and J dropped 1; count of bases not matched to a gene: 6. The CDR3 sequence is CAWTRTGVGTDTQYF. The CDR3 DNA reads TGTGCCTGGACCCGGACAGGGGTTGGCACAGATACGCAGTATTTT.

V is TRBV19 and J is TRBJ1-1; a weak D match, TRBD1 (6 bases). Trimming pared 5 bases from V and 4 bases from J, leaving 20 bases between. Germline assignment: CDR1 LNHDA and CDR2 SQIVND (reference sequence). The CDR3 covers 16 residues. The CDR3 protein is CASSSRQDWRVTEAFF. The CDR3 DNA reads as TGTGCCAGTAGTTCACGACAGGATTGGAGGGTCACTGAAGCTTTCTTT. The full variable domain, its missing parts supplied by reference TRBV19 and TRBJ1-1, is DGGITQSPKYLFRKEGQNVTLSCEQNLNHDAMYWYRQDPGQGLRLIYYSQIVNDFQKGDIAEGYSVSREKKESFPLTVTSAQKNPTAFYLCASSSRQDWRVTEAFFGQGTRLTVV.

The V gene is TRBV19, the J gene TRBJ1-5; D unclear. Trimming removed 7 bases from V and 4 bases from J, with 14 bases in between. From germline, CDR1 is LNHDA and CDR2 SQIVND (reference sequence). The CDR3 loop spans 14 amino acids. In DNA, the CDR3 is TGTGCCAGTACTGATAGGGCAGCTAATCAGCCCCAGCATTTT. It encodes CASTDRAANQPQHF.

This clone came up once. V gene TRBV15 combines with J gene TRBJ1-5, with D possibly matching TRBD1 (6 bases). V was trimmed by 0 bases and J by 3 bases, leaving 12 bases between them. CDR1 is LNHNV and CDR2 is YYDKDF in the germline V gene (reference sequence). CDR3 size: 16 residues. CDR3: CATSRDQPGANQPQHF. Written as DNA, the CDR3 is TGTGCCACCAGCAGAGATCAACCGGGGGCCAATCAGCCCCAGCATTTT.

The chain recombines TRBV4-3 with TRBJ2-6; possible D gene TRBD2, 5 bases. Germline lookup yields CDR1 LGHNA and CDR2 YSLEER. V was shortened by 4 bases and J by 4 bases, with 20 bases between the two germline ends. This CDR3 has 18 amino acids. CDR3 DNA: TGCGCCAGCAGCCGCATGAAGAGAGGGAGTGACGGGGCCAACGTCCTGACTTTC. It translates to CASSRMKRGSDGANVLTF.

The J gene is TRBJ1-1, the V gene TRBV7-8; the D gene is possibly TRBD1 (6 bases). Germline V CDR1 and CDR2: SGHVS, FQNEAQ. V shed 5 bases and J shed 1 base, with 17 bases lying between them. The length of the CDR3 is 16 residues. The CDR3 DNA sequence: TGTGCCAGCAGCCCAGGATCCGGGACATCGAACACTGAAGCTTTCTTT. Protein sequence: CASSPGSGTSNTEAFF.

A single count supports this clone. V and J are TRBV4-2 and TRBJ2-1; 12 nucleotides agree with TRBD2. Germline V gives CDR1 LGHNA, CDR2 YNFKEQ. V was pared by 4 bases and J by 3 bases, with 4 bases of the junction left unmatched. CDR3 length: 16 residues. The CDR3 sequence: CASSPRLAGVYNEQFF. In nucleotides, the CDR3 is TGTGCCAGCAGCCCACGACTAGCGGGAGTCTACAATGAGCAGTTCTTC.

The V call is TRBV7-8, the J call TRBJ1-5; D is ambiguous. The CDR3 has 15 amino acids. Trimming removed 4 bases from V and 3 bases from J, with 13 bases in between. Germline V gives CDR1 SGHVS, CDR2 FQNEAQ. The CDR3 nucleotides are TGTGCCAGCAGCTCGAACCGGGCCTACAATCAGCCCCAGCATTTT. Amino acid sequence: CASSSNRAYNQPQHF.

The V gene is TRBV6-5, the J gene TRBJ1-1; D remains unclear. The CDR3 runs to 16 residues. Trimming took off 4 bases at V and 1 base at J, with 16 bases between the two ends. The germline V gene has CDR1 MNHEY and CDR2 SVGAGI. The CDR3 region has the DNA TGTGCCAGCAGTTCCCACGGACTCACGTCGAACACTGAAGCTTTCTTT. This gives the protein CASSSHGLTSNTEAFF.

The chain couples TRBV28 to TRBJ1-2; TRBD1 might be the D (6 bases). V lost 8 bases, J lost 2 bases, and 9 bases lay in between. The CDR3 has 12 amino acids. CDR1 and CDR2 (germline): MDHEN, SYDVKM. In DNA form, the CDR3 reads TGTGCCAGCTACGGGACAAACTATGGCTACACCTTC. Translated, it gives CASYGTNYGYTF.

The chain is built from TRBV6-5 and TRBJ2-3; 8 nucleotides line up with TRBD1. CDR1 is MNHEY, CDR2 SVGAGI, per germline. The CDR3 has 14 residues. V shed 7 bases and J 4 bases; nucleotides not matched to a gene: 7. CDR3 sequence (DNA): TGTGCCAGCAACAGACAGGGGCTCTCAGATACGCAGTATTTT. Encoded protein: CASNRQGLSDTQYF.

This clone was seen more than once but under ten times. The chain has TRBV10-3 and TRBJ2-7; 13 bases fit TRBD2. J was trimmed by 6 bases and V by 4 bases; bases with no gene match: 3. The CDR3 has 14 residues. CDR1 is ENHRY, CDR2 SYGVKD, per germline. Here the CDR3 reads CAISGGLAGLEQYF. The DNA of the CDR3 is TGTGCCATCAGTGGGGGACTAGCGGGACTCGAGCAGTACTTC.

The chain uses TRBV6-1 and TRBJ2-2; the D gene is possibly TRBD2 (5 bases). The CDR3 sequence is 15 residues long. Germline lookup yields CDR1 MNHNS and CDR2 SASEGT. V dropped 7 bases and J dropped 4 bases, with 16 bases sitting between them. Written as DNA, the CDR3 is TGTGCCAGCACGACTCGGGGTGCGCTCACCGGGGAGCTGTTTTTT. Translation gives CASTTRGALTGELFF.